The entry below describes one T cell receptor beta chain. The data originate from a study of blood T cell repertoires in COVID-19. Study-wide context: PBMCs, B-cell-depleted T cells, or T cells provided the cDNA or gDNA that made up the material.

As processed by the authors: Nucleated cell number was recorded as an estimate derived from reference gene primer amplification. Assay used: immunoSEQ multiplex PCR; TCRdb lists only in-frame clones, some missing. Clone size and V and J calls were adopted from that table, with D and trimming inferred from the DNA. The sample contains about 150,000 clones, about 83% of which appear only once. This CDR3 is built from 17 residues. Germline V lookup: CDR1 KGHDR, CDR2 SFDVKD. Unmatched junction bases numbered 8, after V lost 1 base and J lost 7 bases. Source material: peripheral blood. The receptor was isolated from a human donor in a cohort sampled during active COVID-19. The V and J genes are TRBV24-1 and TRBJ2-1, with 11 bases identical to TRBD2. CDR3 DNA sequence: TGTGCCACCAGTGATTTTACTAGCGGGAGTCATAGGAATGAGCAGTTCTTC. Amino acids: CATSDFTSGSHRNEQFF.